What follows is one T cell receptor (beta chain) and its context. No antigen is known for it. The sample is drawn from a study of T cells expressing NK-cell markers. Background on the study: CD3+CD56+NKG2C+, CD3+CD56+NKG2C- and CD3+CD56-NKG2C+ T cells, once sorted, supplied the TCR beta repertoires. Study results and limitations: In a few donors, dominant clonotypes made up about 25-60.1% of CD3+CD56-NKG2C+ cells. Several of the donors carried dominant NKG2C+ clonotypes that took up 1.0-7.0% of their CD8+ T cells.

The authors generated TCR beta cDNA through 5'RACE template switching with UMIs. Reanalyzing the 5' RACE reads, TCRdb keeps one entry per CDR3 protein, without DNA. The sample table sets out approximately 460,000 distinct CDR3 sequences. The CDR3 runs 14 residues. Per the germline V gene, CDR1 is KGHSH and CDR2 is LQKENI. Sequenced input: blood T cells: a sorted CD56 or NKG2C T cell subset, CD4+ or CD8+ T cells, or bulk PBMC T cells (not recorded which). V gene TRBV18 combines with J gene TRBJ2-1. This receptor was obtained from a woman aged 18 to 75 in good health. The CDR3 region is CASSPMSRGNEQFF.